This T cell receptor beta chain was observed in a study of OX40 agonist ivuxolimab in advanced cancers. Study context: The patients' treatment was ivuxolimab, an agonistic anti-OX40 (CD134) antibody. Every 2 weeks, patients got intravenous ivuxolimab at one of six dose levels (0.01-10 mg/kg). Eligibility admitted prior anti-PD-1, anti-PD-L1 or anti-CTLA-4 therapy; roughly 37% had some.

The CDR3 has 13 amino acids. V trimming: 7 bases; J trimming: 2 bases; junction bases outside the gene matches: 4. In germline, CDR1 is SNHLY, CDR2 FYNNEI. Only in-frame clones appear in the TCRdb table, and some are missing; sequencing was by immunoSEQ multiplex PCR. The table includes almost 65,000 clones, around 83% detected once. Specimen: CD4+ or CD8+ T cells sorted from blood, collected in a trial of the OX40 agonist ivuxolimab. The receptor's source is an adult with an advanced solid tumor such as melanoma, head and neck, liver or kidney cancer. This sequence joins TRBV2 and TRBJ2-5; TRBD1 agrees at 7 bases. Written as DNA, the CDR3 is TGTGCCAGCAAACCGACAGGGCAAGAGACCCAGTACTTC. This translates into CASKPTGQETQYF. Supplemented by reference TRBV2 and TRBJ2-5, the full variable domain reads EPEVTQTPSHQVTQMGQEVILRCVPISNHLYFYWYRQILGQKVEFLVSFYNNEISEKSEIFDDQFSVERPDGSNFTLKIRSTKLEDSAMYFCASKPTGQETQYFGPGTRLLVL.